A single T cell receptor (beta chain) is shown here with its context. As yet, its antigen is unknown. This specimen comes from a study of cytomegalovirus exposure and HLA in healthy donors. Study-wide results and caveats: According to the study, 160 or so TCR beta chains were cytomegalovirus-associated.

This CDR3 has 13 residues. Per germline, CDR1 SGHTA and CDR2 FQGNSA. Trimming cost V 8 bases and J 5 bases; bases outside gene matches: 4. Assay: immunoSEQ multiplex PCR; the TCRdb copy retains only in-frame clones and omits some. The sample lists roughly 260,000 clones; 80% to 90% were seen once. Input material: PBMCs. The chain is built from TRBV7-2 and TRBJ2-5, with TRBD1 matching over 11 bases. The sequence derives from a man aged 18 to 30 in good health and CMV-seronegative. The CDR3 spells CASGRDRGETQYF. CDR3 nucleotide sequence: TGTGCCAGCGGACGGGACAGGGGGGAGACCCAGTACTTC.